The text below deals with one T cell receptor (beta chain). Germline V gene sequence: CDR1 MNHEY, CDR2 SMNVEV (reference sequence). This CDR3 region has 18 residues. Trimming cost V 4 bases and J 6 bases; bases outside gene matches: 13. In the authors' workflow: Amplification from reference gene primers served as the basis for estimated nucleated cell counts. TCRdb's table, derived via immunoSEQ multiplex PCR, lists solely in-frame clones and lacks some. V, J and clone size are taken as reported in that table, and D and trimming were inferred from the DNA itself. Of roughly 64,000 clones in the sample, under 80% were seen once. The data stem from a study of blood T cell repertoires in COVID-19. Overall study: The United States, Italy and Spain were the sources of the acute and convalescent COVID-19 samples. The analysed material was cDNA or gDNA that came from T cells, B-cell-depleted T cells, or PBMCs.

This chain links TRBV27 with TRBJ2-1; 12 bases align to TRBD2. The material sequenced was peripheral blood. The receptor's source is a human donor in a cohort sampled during active COVID-19. CDR3 region: CASSSTPSSGGAPNEQFF. The CDR3 coding sequence is TGTGCCAGCAGTTCCACCCCCTCTAGCGGGGGGGCCCCCAATGAGCAGTTCTTC.